These T cell receptor beta chains were read from a single sample in a study of shared clonotypes between healthy human individuals. TCRdb's copy holds only in-frame clones and misses some; the assay was immunoSEQ multiplex PCR. The table lists millions of clones, around 94% of them singletons. The sequenced sample was naive CD4+ T cells sorted from blood. Every receptor here comes from a man aged 18 to 35 in good health. Each CDR3 is given with its conserved first and last residue. The D gene is left open where the match is weak. Clone size appears in some rows only: once, few, many, or a class for an expanded clone.

clone_size	d_call	v_call	j_call	cdr3_nt	cdr3_aa
few	-	TRBV2	TRBJ1-5	TGTGCCAGCAGCCCCGTGGGGTCGGGCAATCAGCCCCAGCATTTT	CASSPVGSGNQPQHF
-	TRBD1	TRBV11-3	TRBJ1-2	TGTGCCAGCAGCTACCGTAGACAGGGGGCAGGTGGTTATGGCTACACCTTC	CASSYRRQGAGGYGYTF
-	-	TRBV27	TRBJ1-2	TGTGCCAGCAGTTTGTCAGGGCATGGCTACACCTTC	CASSLSGHGYTF
-	-	TRBV5-4	TRBJ2-5	TGTGCCAGCAGCCTACAGGGAATTCGAGAGACCCAGTACTTC	CASSLQGIRETQYF
-	-	TRBV4-3	TRBJ2-2	TGCGCCAGCAGCCAAGATGGTCCTACAACCGGGGAGCTGTTTTTT	CASSQDGPTTGELFF
-	-	TRBV4-1	TRBJ2-5	TGCGCCAGCAGCCAAGATACAGAGACCCAGTACTTC	CASSQDTETQYF
-	-	TRBV15	TRBJ2-7	TGTGCCACCAGCGTCCGGAAGGGCGAGCAGTACTTC	CATSVRKGEQYF
-	TRBD1	TRBV9	TRBJ1-2	TGTGCCAGCAGCGTAGACCCCGGACAGGGAACTCCAATAAACTATGGCTACACCTTC	CASSVDPGQGTPINYGYTF
-	-	TRBV6-5	TRBJ2-3	TGTGCCAGCAGTTACTCGAGCCGTGATACGCAGTATTTT	CASSYSSRDTQYF
-	TRBD2	TRBV7-8	TRBJ2-2	TGTGCCAGCAGCTCCCGGACTAGCGGGGGAACCGGGGAGCTGTTTTTT	CASSSRTSGGTGELFF
-	-	TRBV6-5	TRBJ1-5	TGTGCCAGCGGTAGAGGGGCTGGCAATCAGCCCCAGCATTTT	CASGRGAGNQPQHF
-	-	TRBV6-1	TRBJ1-6	TGTGCCAGCACCCAAGGGGGGACGGACAATTCACCCCTCCACTTT	CASTQGGTDNSPLHF
-	-	TRBV28	TRBJ2-7	TGTGCCAGCAGTTTCGGGGCAGATCTATCCTACGAGCAGTACTTC	CASSFGADLSYEQYF
-	TRBD2	TRBV19	TRBJ2-7	TGTGCCAGTAAATCGGCGGGAGTAGGGAACGAGCAGTACTTC	CASKSAGVGNEQYF
once	-	TRBV6-1	TRBJ1-5	TGTGCCAGCAGCGATTTAGACAGGCTAGATCAGCCCCAGCATTTT	CASSDLDRLDQPQHF
-	-	TRBV5-6	TRBJ2-2	TGTGCCAGCAGGCCCCGCGGTCAGGGGAGTTTATCCGGGGAGCTGTTTTTT	CASRPRGQGSLSGELFF
-	TRBD2	TRBV4-1	TRBJ2-1	TGCGCCAGCAGCTCCACCCGGGACTATCAGTCCAATGAGCAGTTCTTC	CASSSTRDYQSNEQFF
-	-	TRBV10-3	TRBJ2-2	TGTGCCATCAGTGGGAGCCTAGGGGGTTCCGGGGAGCTGTTTTTT	CAISGSLGGSGELFF
-	TRBD2	TRBV6-5	TRBJ2-7	TGTGCCAGCAGCATAGCGGGAGTCTCCCGTCGCGAGCAGTACTTC	CASSIAGVSRREQYF
once	-	TRBV9	TRBJ2-1	TGTGCCAGCAGCGCCCTGAATGAGCAGTTCTTC	CASSALNEQFF
-	-	TRBV11-2	TRBJ1-4	TGTGCCAGCAGCTCCGGGCGTGAAAAACTGTTTTTT	CASSSGREKLFF
-	-	TRBV5-1	TRBJ2-7	TGCGCCAGCAGCTTAGACACAGGTCCCTACGAGCAGTACTTC	CASSLDTGPYEQYF
-	-	TRBV18	TRBJ1-3	TGTGCCAGCTCCGCGGCCGAAACGAACACCATATATTTT	CASSAAETNTIYF
-	-	TRBV7-9	TRBJ2-5	TGTGCCAGCAGCTCAGGGGTGACCCAGTACTTC	CASSSGVTQYF
-	TRBD2	TRBV5-6	TRBJ2-7	TGTGCCAGCAGCTTGGGAACGGGAGTAGCGGGAACCTACGAGCAGTACTTC	CASSLGTGVAGTYEQYF
-	TRBD2	TRBV19	TRBJ2-6	TGTGCCAGTAGCATTAGCGGGGTCCGCTCTGGGGCCAACGTCCTGACTTTC	CASSISGVRSGANVLTF
-	-	TRBV9	TRBJ2-7	TGTGCCAGCAGCGTAGCCGCCGGGGGCTCCTACGAGCAGTACTTC	CASSVAAGGSYEQYF
once	-	TRBV25-1	TRBJ2-5	TGTGCCAGCAGGAGATTCGATGGGTTAGAACGATGGGAAGAGACCCAGTACTTC	CASRRFDGLERWEETQYF
-	-	TRBV5-1	TRBJ2-5	TGCGCCAGCAGCTTGGACTCGAGGGGAGAGACCCAGTACTTC	CASSLDSRGETQYF
-	TRBD1	TRBV5-1	TRBJ2-3	TGCGCCAGCAGCCCAGTCAACAGGGGACCCACAGATACGCAGTATTTT	CASSPVNRGPTDTQYF
-	-	TRBV9	TRBJ1-1	TGTGCCAGCAGCGTAGAGGGGACACTCACTGAAGCTTTCTTT	CASSVEGTLTEAFF
-	-	TRBV20-1	TRBJ1-2	TGCAGTGCTACGGACCGGACGGGCTACACCTTC	CSATDRTGYTF